These T cell receptor beta chains were read from a single sample in a study of blood T cell repertoires in COVID-19. Measured with immunoSEQ multiplex PCR; TCRdb has only the in-frame clones, and not every one. This table has around 370,000 clones, roughly 90% appearing once. The sample taken for sequencing was peripheral blood. All receptors derive from a woman in her 70s with COVID-19, enrolled during active disease. Both conserved end residues are part of each CDR3. Each record gives: J gene, clone size, D gene, V gene, CDR3 protein, CDR3 DNA. A D gene is named only where the DNA matches it firmly. The listing skips clone size in some rows; elsewhere it reads once, few, many or a size class.

>TRBJ1-2|.|.|TRBV12-3/TRBV12-4
CASSLTSYGYTF
TGTGCCAGCAGCCTGACAAGCTATGGCTACACCTTC
>TRBJ1-1|.|.|TRBV4-3
CASSQSFGNTEAFF
TGCGCCAGCAGCCAATCTTTCGGGAACACTGAAGCTTTCTTT
>TRBJ1-1|.|.|TRBV18
CASSPKSLGTTEAFF
TGTGCCAGCTCACCCAAAAGTCTGGGCACCACTGAAGCTTTCTTT
>TRBJ1-4|few|TRBD1|TRBV28
CASSLMGQGGEKLFF
TGTGCCAGCAGTTTGATGGGACAGGGGGGGGAAAAACTGTTTTTT
>TRBJ1-6|.|.|TRBV2
CASRNSGDTNSPLHF
TGTGCCAGCAGAAACTCAGGGGACACTAATTCACCCCTCCACTTT
>TRBJ2-3|.|TRBD1|TRBV24-1
CATSDSSGQVMSDTQYF
TGTGCCACCAGTGATTCTTCGGGACAGGTGATGTCAGATACGCAGTATTTT
>TRBJ2-7|.|.|TRBV2
CASSGRQESYEQYF
TGTGCCAGCAGTGGGAGACAGGAGTCCTACGAGCAGTACTTC
>TRBJ1-4|.|TRBD1|TRBV6-4
CASSQTGLRDEKLFF
TGTGCCAGCAGCCAGACAGGGTTGCGTGACGAAAAACTGTTTTTT
>TRBJ1-4|.|.|TRBV11-2
CASSLGPRTTNEKLFF
TGTGCCAGCAGCTTAGGTCCGAGGACTACTAATGAAAAACTGTTTTTT
>TRBJ1-2|.|TRBD1|TRBV11-2
CASSPIKDRIYGYTF
TGTGCCAGCAGCCCAATCAAGGACAGGATCTATGGCTACACCTTC
>TRBJ1-6|.|.|TRBV6-1
CASSEVAGIRSPLHF
TGTGCCAGCAGTGAAGTGGCAGGGATTAGGTCACCCCTCCACTTT
>TRBJ2-6|.|.|TRBV27
CASSDRVPPGANVLTF
TGTGCCAGCAGTGACCGGGTCCCCCCTGGGGCCAACGTCCTGACTTTC
>TRBJ1-6|.|.|TRBV21-1
CASIKGEDRVRSPLHF
TGTGCCAGCATAAAGGGAGAGGACAGGGTTCGCTCACCCCTCCACTTT
>TRBJ2-3|.|.|TRBV29-1
CSVPPSTGSTDTQYF
TGCAGCGTCCCTCCTAGCACGGGCAGCACAGATACGCAGTATTTT
>TRBJ1-5|once|.|TRBV3-1/TRBV3-2
CASSQGRGQPQHF
TGTGCCAGCAGCCAAGGACGGGGTCAGCCCCAGCATTTT
>TRBJ1-1|.|.|TRBV5-1
CAPKGQSNTEAFF
TGCGCCCCGAAGGGACAATCGAACACTGAAGCTTTCTTT
>TRBJ2-7|.|.|TRBV21-1
CASSKIWQNTYEQYF
TGTGCCAGCAGCAAAATTTGGCAGAATACCTACGAGCAGTACTTC
>TRBJ2-5|.|TRBD2|TRBV6-5
CASSTTSGMKETQYF
TGTGCCAGCAGTACGACTAGCGGGATGAAAGAGACCCAGTACTTC
>TRBJ1-6|few|.|TRBV7-2
CASSPQRYPSPLHF
TGTGCCAGCAGCCCCCAGAGGTATCCCTCACCCCTCCACTTT
>TRBJ1-1|.|TRBD1|TRBV4-1
CASSHTGGPEAFF
TGCGCCAGCAGCCACACAGGGGGCCCTGAAGCTTTCTTT
>TRBJ2-1|.|TRBD2|TRBV9
CASSGTSIHEQFF
TGTGCCAGCAGCGGGACTAGCATCCATGAGCAGTTCTTC
>TRBJ2-7|.|.|TRBV23-1
CASSQPTGTPRYEQYF
TGCGCCAGCAGTCAACCGACCGGGACTCCACGGTACGAGCAGTACTTC
>TRBJ2-1|.|TRBD2|TRBV29-1
CSVDGLAGDPNEQFF
TGCAGCGTTGACGGACTAGCGGGGGATCCCAATGAGCAGTTCTTC
>TRBJ1-1|.|TRBD1|TRBV7-2
CASSQGQGEAFF
TGTGCCAGCAGCCAAGGACAGGGGGAAGCTTTCTTT
>TRBJ1-3|.|TRBD1|TRBV18
CASSPISTGQYGNTIYF
TGTGCCAGCTCACCGATATCGACAGGGCAATATGGAAACACCATATATTTT
>TRBJ1-5|.|.|TRBV6-2/TRBV6-3
CASSYQLLYPQHF
TGTGCCAGCAGTTACCAGTTATTATACCCCCAGCATTTT
>TRBJ1-2|.|TRBD1|TRBV13
CASSFSDRDGYTF
TGTGCCAGCAGTTTTTCGGACAGGGATGGCTACACCTTC
>TRBJ2-7|.|.|TRBV5-1
CASSRSGLPPYEQYF
TGCGCCAGCAGCCGGAGCGGACTGCCTCCCTACGAGCAGTACTTC
>TRBJ2-3|.|.|TRBV5-8
CASSLGGRGDTQYF
TGTGCCAGCAGCTTGGGAGGGAGAGGGGATACGCAGTATTTT
>TRBJ1-5|.|.|TRBV5-1
CASSLGEVNQPQHF
TGCGCCAGCAGCTTGGGTGAGGTCAATCAGCCCCAGCATTTT
>TRBJ2-2|.|.|TRBV11-2
CASRPIRDTTGELFF
TGTGCCAGCAGACCTATTCGGGACACCACCGGGGAGCTGTTTTTT
>TRBJ1-2|.|.|TRBV18
CASSPPGGNYGYTF
TGTGCCAGCTCACCACCAGGGGGTAACTATGGCTACACCTTC
>TRBJ2-2|once|.|TRBV27
CASTEQATGELFF
TGTGCCAGCACCGAGCAGGCCACCGGGGAGCTGTTTTTT
>TRBJ1-4|.|.|TRBV30
CACGQYNEKLFF
TGTGCCTGTGGACAGTATAATGAAAAACTGTTTTTT
>TRBJ2-7|.|.|TRBV10-2
CASSEGWLTYEQYF
TGCGCCAGCAGTGAGGGCTGGCTTACCTACGAGCAGTACTTC
>TRBJ1-2|.|TRBD1|TRBV5-8
CASSLTGGASGYGYTF
TGTGCCAGCAGCTTGACAGGGGGCGCGTCCGGCTATGGCTACACCTTC
>TRBJ1-4|.|.|TRBV4-3
CASSLSGTTNEKLFF
TGCGCCAGCAGCCTCTCAGGGACAACTAATGAAAAACTGTTTTTT
>TRBJ1-1|once|TRBD1|TRBV4-1
CASSHQGRQGGRNTEAFF
TGCGCCAGCAGCCATCAAGGGAGACAGGGGGGTCGGAACACTGAAGCTTTCTTT
>TRBJ1-1|.|TRBD1|TRBV27
CASGQGLNTEAFF
TGTGCCTCAGGACAGGGGTTGAACACTGAAGCTTTCTTT
>TRBJ1-5|.|.|TRBV6-2/TRBV6-3
CASSLRGNQPQHF
TGTGCCAGCAGCCTGCGCGGCAATCAGCCCCAGCATTTT
>TRBJ2-7|.|TRBD1|TRBV30
CAWSVRWGQGASYEQYF
TGTGCCTGGAGTGTACGATGGGGACAGGGGGCCTCCTACGAGCAGTACTTC
>TRBJ2-3|.|TRBD1|TRBV29-1
CSVADRVGDTQYF
TGCAGCGTGGCGGACAGGGTCGGAGATACGCAGTATTTT
>TRBJ2-7|.|TRBD1|TRBV29-1
CSVVPGQGDEQYF
TGCAGCGTTGTCCCGGGACAGGGCGACGAGCAGTACTTC
>TRBJ1-3|.|.|TRBV28
CASSSLGGRGNTIYF
TGTGCCAGCAGTTCGCTGGGGGGGCGAGGAAACACCATATATTTT
>TRBJ1-3|.|.|TRBV5-5
CASSLRSRAGNTIYF
TGTGCCAGCAGCTTGCGGAGCAGGGCTGGAAACACCATATATTTT
>TRBJ2-7|.|.|TRBV25-1
CASSEYPRVGEWNF
TGTGCCAGCAGTGAATATCCGAGGGTAGGAGAGTGGAACTTC
>TRBJ2-2|.|.|TRBV2
CASRALEGTGELFF
TGTGCCAGCCGGGCCTTGGAGGGCACCGGGGAGCTGTTTTTT
>TRBJ1-6|.|TRBD1|TRBV6-2/TRBV6-3
CASSRTGEGNSPLHF
TGTGCCAGCAGTCGGACAGGGGAGGGAAATTCACCCCTCCACTTT
>TRBJ1-1|.|.|TRBV19
CASSIQGYTEAFF
TGTGCCAGTAGTATACAGGGTTACACTGAAGCTTTCTTT
>TRBJ2-2|.|.|TRBV5-1
CASSLAGENTGELFF
TGCGCCAGCAGCTTGGCGGGGGAGAACACCGGGGAGCTGTTTTTT
>TRBJ1-1|.|.|TRBV12-5
CASGLFRGGTEAFF
TGTGCTAGTGGTTTGTTCAGGGGTGGCACTGAAGCTTTCTTT
>TRBJ2-1|.|.|TRBV24-1
CATSDLHTGDEQFF
TGTGCCACCAGTGATTTGCACACCGGGGATGAGCAGTTCTTC
>TRBJ2-7|.|TRBD1|TRBV4-1
CASSQDPDRVREQYF
TGCGCCAGCAGCCAAGATCCGGACAGGGTGAGAGAGCAGTACTTC
>TRBJ1-4|.|.|TRBV2
CASLGVSNEKLFF
TGTGCCAGCTTGGGAGTATCTAATGAAAAACTGTTTTTT
>TRBJ1-4|few|TRBD1|TRBV6-2/TRBV6-3
CASSSRTGGVDEKLFF
TGTGCCAGCAGTTCACGGACAGGCGGGGTCGATGAAAAACTGTTTTTT